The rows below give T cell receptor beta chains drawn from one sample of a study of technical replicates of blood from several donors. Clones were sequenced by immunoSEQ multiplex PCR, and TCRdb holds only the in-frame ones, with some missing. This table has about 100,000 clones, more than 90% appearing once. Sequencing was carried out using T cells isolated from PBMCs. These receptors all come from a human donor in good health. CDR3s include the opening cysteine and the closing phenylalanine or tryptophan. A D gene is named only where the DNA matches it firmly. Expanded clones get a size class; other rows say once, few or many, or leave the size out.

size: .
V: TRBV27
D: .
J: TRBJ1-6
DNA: TGTGCCAGCAGTTTATCCGGACAGCGACCCCTCCACTTT
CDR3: CASSLSGQRPLHF

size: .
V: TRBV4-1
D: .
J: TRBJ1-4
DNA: TGCGCCAGCAGCCAAGATCCGCAGGGGACAACTAATGAAAAACTGTTTTTT
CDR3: CASSQDPQGTTNEKLFF

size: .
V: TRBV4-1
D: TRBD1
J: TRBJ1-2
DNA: TGCGCCAGCAGCCAAGAGGACAGGGGCCTCTATGGCTACACCTTC
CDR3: CASSQEDRGLYGYTF

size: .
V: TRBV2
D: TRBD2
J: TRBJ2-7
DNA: TGTGCCAGCAGTGGGACTAGAAACACTTACGAGCAGTACTTC
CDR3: CASSGTRNTYEQYF

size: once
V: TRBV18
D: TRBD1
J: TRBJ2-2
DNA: TGTGCCAGCTCACCAACAGGGGATCTCACCGGGGAGCTGTTTTTT
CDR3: CASSPTGDLTGELFF

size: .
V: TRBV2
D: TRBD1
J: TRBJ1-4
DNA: TGTGCCAGCAGGACAGGGGGCATGGCTAATGAAAAACTGTTTTTT
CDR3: CASRTGGMANEKLFF

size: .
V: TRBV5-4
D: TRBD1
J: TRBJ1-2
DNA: TGTGCCAGCAGCTTGGGGGGACAGACTAACTATGGCTACACCTTC
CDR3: CASSLGGQTNYGYTF

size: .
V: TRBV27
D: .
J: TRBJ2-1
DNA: TGTGCCAGCAGTTTGAGGCGATACAATGAGCAGTTCTTC
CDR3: CASSLRRYNEQFF

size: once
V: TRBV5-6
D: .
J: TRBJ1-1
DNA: TGTGCCAGCAGCTGGGGGCAGAACACTGAAGCTTTCTTT
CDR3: CASSWGQNTEAFF

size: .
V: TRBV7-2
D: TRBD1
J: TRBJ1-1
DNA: TGTGCCAGCAGCCATCCACAGGGGATCACTGAAGCTTTCTTT
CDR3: CASSHPQGITEAFF

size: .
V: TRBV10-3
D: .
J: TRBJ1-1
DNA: TGTGCCATCAGTGACCAGGGCCCCGACACTGAAGCTTTCTTT
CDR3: CAISDQGPDTEAFF

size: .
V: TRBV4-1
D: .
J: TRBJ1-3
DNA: TGCGCCAGCAGCCAAATAGGCCTACAGGATAGGAGCTCTGGAAACACCATATATTTT
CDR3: CASSQIGLQDRSSGNTIYF

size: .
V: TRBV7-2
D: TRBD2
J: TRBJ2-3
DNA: TGTGCCAGCAGCTTAGGAGGGAGGGTCACAGATACGCAGTATTTT
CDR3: CASSLGGRVTDTQYF

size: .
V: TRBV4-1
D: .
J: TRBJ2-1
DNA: TGCGCCAGCAGCCAAGAGCCCGGGTCCAATGAGCAGTTCTTC
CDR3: CASSQEPGSNEQFF

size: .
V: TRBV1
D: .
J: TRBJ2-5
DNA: TGCACCAGCAGCCAAGTTCTAGGACTAGGGGCCGGGACCCAGTACTTC
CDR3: CTSSQVLGLGAGTQYF

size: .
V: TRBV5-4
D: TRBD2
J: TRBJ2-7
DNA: TGTGCCAGCAGCCCCTCGGGGGGACCGAGCTCCTACGAGCAGTACTTC
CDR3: CASSPSGGPSSYEQYF

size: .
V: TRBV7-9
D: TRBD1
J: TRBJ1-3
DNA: TGTGCCAGCAGCATTGGACAGGGCCCCTCTGGAAACACCATATATTTT
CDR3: CASSIGQGPSGNTIYF

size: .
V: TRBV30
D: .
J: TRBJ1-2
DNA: TGTGCCTGGAGCCGGGGTCCCTATGGCTACACCTTC
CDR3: CAWSRGPYGYTF

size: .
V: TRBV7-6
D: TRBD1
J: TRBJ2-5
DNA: TGTGCCAGCAGCTTAGCGCCACAGGGGTCCGGTGGGGAGACCCAGTACTTC
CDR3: CASSLAPQGSGGETQYF

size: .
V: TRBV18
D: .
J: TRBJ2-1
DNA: TGTGCCAGCTCAATCTTGAGCTCCTACAATGAGCAGTTCTTC
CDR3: CASSILSSYNEQFF

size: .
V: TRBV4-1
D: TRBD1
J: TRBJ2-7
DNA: TGCGCCAGCAGCTTGGGGACAGGCAAATCCTACGAGCAGTACTTC
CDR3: CASSLGTGKSYEQYF

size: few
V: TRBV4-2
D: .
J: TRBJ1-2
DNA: TGTGCCAGCAGGCACCAAGATGCCACAAACTATGGCTACACCTTC
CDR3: CASRHQDATNYGYTF

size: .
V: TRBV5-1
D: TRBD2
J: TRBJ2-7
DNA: TGCGCCAGCAGCTTGGCCCCACGACTAGCGGGAGGGGGGGAGCAGTACTTC
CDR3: CASSLAPRLAGGGEQYF

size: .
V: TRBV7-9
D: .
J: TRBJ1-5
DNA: TGTGCCAGCAGCCCAGACATTTACCCATCGCCCCAGCATTTT
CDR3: CASSPDIYPSPQHF

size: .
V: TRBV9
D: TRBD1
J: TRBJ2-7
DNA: TGTGCCAGCAGCGTAGGACAGGGTGGGATAAACTCCTACGAGCAGTACTTC
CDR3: CASSVGQGGINSYEQYF

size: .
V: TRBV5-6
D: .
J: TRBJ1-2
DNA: TGTGCCAGCAGCCCGGTGCCAGGGTGGGACTATGGCTACACCTTC
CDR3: CASSPVPGWDYGYTF

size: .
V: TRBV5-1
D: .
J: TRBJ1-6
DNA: TGCGCCAGCAGCTCTGACGAGGCCCTTGATAATTCACCCCTCCACTTT
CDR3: CASSSDEALDNSPLHF

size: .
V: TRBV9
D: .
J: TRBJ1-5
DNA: TGTGCCAGCAGCGTAGACGGTAGCAATCAGCCCCAGCATTTT
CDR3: CASSVDGSNQPQHF

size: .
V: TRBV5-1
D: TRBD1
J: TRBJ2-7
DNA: TGCGCCAGCAGCTGGGGACAGGGGAACGAGCAGTACTTC
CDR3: CASSWGQGNEQYF

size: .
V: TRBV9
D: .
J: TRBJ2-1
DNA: TGTGCCAGCAGCGTAGACGGCTACAATGAGCAGTTCTTC
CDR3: CASSVDGYNEQFF

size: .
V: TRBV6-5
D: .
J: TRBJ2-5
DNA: TGTGCCAGCGGATTAACGACAGGCGAACAAGAGACCCAGTACTTC
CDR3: CASGLTTGEQETQYF

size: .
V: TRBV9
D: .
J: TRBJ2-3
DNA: TGTGCCAGCAGCGCGGACTGGCCGGGGGCAGATACGCAGTATTTT
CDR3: CASSADWPGADTQYF

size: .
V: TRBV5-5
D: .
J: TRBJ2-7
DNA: TGTGCCAGCAGCTGGCTCGGGGGGCTCTCCTCCTACGAGCAGTACTTC
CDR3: CASSWLGGLSSYEQYF

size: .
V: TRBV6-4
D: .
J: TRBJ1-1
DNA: TGTGCCAGCAGCCCTCAGGGAGGGACTGAAGCTTTCTTT
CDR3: CASSPQGGTEAFF

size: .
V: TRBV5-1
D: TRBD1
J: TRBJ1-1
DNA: TGCGCCAGCAGCTTGTTTTTGACCGGGACAGCCAACACTGAAGCTTTCTTT
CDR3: CASSLFLTGTANTEAFF

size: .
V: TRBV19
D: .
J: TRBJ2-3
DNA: TGTGCCAGTAGTACTCGACTGGGGGGTACGCAGTATTTT
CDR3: CASSTRLGGTQYF

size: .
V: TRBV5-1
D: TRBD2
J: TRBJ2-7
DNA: TGCGCCAGCAGGACCGGGACTAGCTCCTTTAGCTCCTACGAGCAGTACTTC
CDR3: CASRTGTSSFSSYEQYF

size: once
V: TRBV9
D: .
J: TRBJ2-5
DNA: TGTGCCAGCAGCGTAGGCGGCGGTTGGTCGTTCGAGACCCAGTACTTC
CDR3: CASSVGGGWSFETQYF

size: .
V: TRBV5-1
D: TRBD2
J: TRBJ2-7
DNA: TGCGCCAGCAGCCCACACGCTAGCGGGAGCCTCTCCTACGAGCAGTACTTC
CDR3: CASSPHASGSLSYEQYF

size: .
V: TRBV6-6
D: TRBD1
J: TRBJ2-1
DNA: TGTGCCAGCAAGGGACAGGGGGCGAGGTACAATGAGCAGTTCTTC
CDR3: CASKGQGARYNEQFF

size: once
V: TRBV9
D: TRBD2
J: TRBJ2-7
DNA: TGTGCCAGCAGCGTAGAGTGGCGGGGGGGTTTAGGCGAGCAGTACTTC
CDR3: CASSVEWRGGLGEQYF

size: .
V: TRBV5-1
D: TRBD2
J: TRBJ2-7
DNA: TGCGCCAGCAGACCGGGACTAACCGAACCCTACGAGCAGTACTTC
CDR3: CASRPGLTEPYEQYF

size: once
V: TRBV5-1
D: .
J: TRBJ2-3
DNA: TGCGCCAGCAGCCCCGGGACTCCTCCCACGCAGTATTTT
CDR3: CASSPGTPPTQYF

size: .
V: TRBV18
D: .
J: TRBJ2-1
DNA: TGTGCCAGCTCACCTGGATCTAGCTTCAATGAGCAGTTCTTC
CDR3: CASSPGSSFNEQFF

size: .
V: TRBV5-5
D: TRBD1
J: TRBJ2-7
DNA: TGTGCCAGCAGCAAGGGGGACAGTCAGGCCGAAGAGCAGTACTTC
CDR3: CASSKGDSQAEEQYF

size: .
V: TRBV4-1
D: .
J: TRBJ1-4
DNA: TGCGCCAGCAGCCCTAATCTAGACGCAACTAATGAAAAACTGTTTTTT
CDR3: CASSPNLDATNEKLFF

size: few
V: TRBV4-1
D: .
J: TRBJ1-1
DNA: TGCGCCAGCAGCCGATCAACTCTGAACACTGAAGCTTTCTTT
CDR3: CASSRSTLNTEAFF

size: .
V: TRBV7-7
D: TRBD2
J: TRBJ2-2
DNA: TGTGCTACAAAGCGGGGGGGCACCGGGGAGCTGTTTTTT
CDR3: CATKRGGTGELFF

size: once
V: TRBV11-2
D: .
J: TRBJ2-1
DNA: TGTGCCAGCAGCCCCGAGCCCTACGGTGTCTATGAGCAGTTCTTC
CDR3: CASSPEPYGVYEQFF

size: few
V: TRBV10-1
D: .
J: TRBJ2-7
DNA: TGCGCCAGCAGTGAAAGTCCAGTGACAGTCTCCTACGAGCAGTACTTC
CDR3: CASSESPVTVSYEQYF

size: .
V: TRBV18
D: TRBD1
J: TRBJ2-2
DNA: TGTGCCAGCTCACCCCCAGGACAGGACACCGGGGAGCTGTTTTTT
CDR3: CASSPPGQDTGELFF

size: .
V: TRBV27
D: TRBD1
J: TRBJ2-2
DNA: TGTGCCAGCAGTTTCGGACAGGTCGGCGCCGGGGAGCTGTTTTTT
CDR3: CASSFGQVGAGELFF

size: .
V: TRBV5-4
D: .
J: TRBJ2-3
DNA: TGTGCCAGCAGCTTACTAAGCACAGATACGCAGTATTTT
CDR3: CASSLLSTDTQYF

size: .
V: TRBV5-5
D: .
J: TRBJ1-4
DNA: TGTGCCAGCAGCCGGACAGATCCAACTAATGAAAAACTGTTTTTT
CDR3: CASSRTDPTNEKLFF

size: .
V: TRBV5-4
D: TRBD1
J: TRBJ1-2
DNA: TGTGCCAGCAGCGTGGGACAGGGTGACTATGGCTACACCTTC
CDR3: CASSVGQGDYGYTF

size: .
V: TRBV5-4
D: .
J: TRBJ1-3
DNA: TGTGCCAGCAGCTTGAGTGAGGGAAACACCATATATTTT
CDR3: CASSLSEGNTIYF

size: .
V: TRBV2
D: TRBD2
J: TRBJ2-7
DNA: TGTGCCAGCTCGGGGGGAGGGACGGACGAGCAGTACTTC
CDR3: CASSGGGTDEQYF

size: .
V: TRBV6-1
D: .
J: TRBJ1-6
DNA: TGTGCCAGCAGTGATCCGGCAAGGGGAAATTCACCCCTCCACTTT
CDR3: CASSDPARGNSPLHF

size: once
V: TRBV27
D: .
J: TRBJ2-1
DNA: TGTGCCAGCAGTTTATCCAGGGCCAATGAGCAGTTCTTC
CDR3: CASSLSRANEQFF